This T cell receptor (beta chain) was profiled in a study of blood T cell repertoires in COVID-19. Study context: Samples representing acute and convalescent COVID-19 were sourced from the United States, Italy and Spain. In each case, the material was cDNA or gDNA derived from T cells, B-cell-depleted T cells, or PBMCs.

Original methodology: From reference gene primer amplification, estimates of nucleated cell counts were derived. Here immunoSEQ multiplex PCR was the method, and the copy in TCRdb shows in-frame clones only, minus some. V, J and clone size derive from that table, while D and trimming were established from the DNA sequence. The data hold tens of thousands of clones, with 70% to 85% observed a single time. Looked up from germline, CDR1 is SGHVS and CDR2 is FQNEAQ. J gave up 4 bases and V 1 base, and 19 bases lay outside the gene matches. This CDR3 contains 21 residues. The chain is built from TRBV7-8 and TRBJ2-2; 9 positions agree with TRBD2. Sequenced: peripheral blood. The TCR was taken from a man aged 65 to 85 with acute or convalescent COVID-19. For the CDR3, the DNA is TGTGCCAGCAGCTTAGTGGGCCGGGGAAACGCAGCGGGAGGCGCCACCGGGGAGCTGTTTTTT. Translating gives CASSLVGRGNAAGGATGELFF.